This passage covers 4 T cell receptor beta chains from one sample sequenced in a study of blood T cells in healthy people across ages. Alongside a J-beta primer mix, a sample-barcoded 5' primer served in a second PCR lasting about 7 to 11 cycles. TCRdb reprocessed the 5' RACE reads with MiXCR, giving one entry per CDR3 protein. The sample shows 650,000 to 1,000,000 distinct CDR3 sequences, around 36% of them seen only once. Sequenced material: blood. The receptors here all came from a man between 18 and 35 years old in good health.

DNA for the CDR3: TGTGCCAGCAGCTTAGAGCCCCTCGGGTATCAGCCCCAGCATTTT. Amino acid sequence: CASSLEPLGYQPQHF. The chain links TRBV7-2 to TRBJ1-5; D remains ambiguous. This CDR3 contains 15 residues. Germline loops: CDR1 SGHTA, CDR2 FQGNSA. Trimming took off 1 base at V and 5 bases at J, with 12 bases between the two ends.

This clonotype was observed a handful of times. The chain's CDR3 is CASRRLAGDSGTGELFF. DNA for the CDR3: TGTGCCAGCAGAAGATTAGCGGGGGACTCGGGGACCGGGGAGCTGTTTTTT. The rearrangement joins TRBV6-6 to TRBJ2-2; the match to TRBD2 covers 9 bases. V dropped 6 bases and J dropped 5; count of bases not matched to a gene: 13. The CDR3 has 17 amino acids. Germline CDR1 MNHNY, CDR2 SVGAGI (reference sequence).

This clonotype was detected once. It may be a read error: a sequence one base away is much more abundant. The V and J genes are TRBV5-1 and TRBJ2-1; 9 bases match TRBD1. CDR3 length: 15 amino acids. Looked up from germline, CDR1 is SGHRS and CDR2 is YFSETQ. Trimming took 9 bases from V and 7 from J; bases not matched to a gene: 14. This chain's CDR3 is CANRDGTGLANEQFF. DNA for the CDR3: TGCGCCAACAGGGACGGGACAGGGCTAGCTAATGAGCAGTTCTTC.

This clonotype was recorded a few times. CDR3 in amino acids: CASSGGWAAEQYF. CDR3 sequence (DNA): TGTGCCAGCAGTGGGGGGTGGGCAGCCGAGCAGTACTTC. The V gene is TRBV25-1, the J gene TRBJ2-7, with D perhaps assigned TRBD1 or TRBD2 (5 bases each). This CDR3 comprises 13 residues. V gave up 4 bases and J gave up 6 bases, with 13 bases separating them. Germline V gene lookup returns CDR1 MGHDK and CDR2 SYGVNS.